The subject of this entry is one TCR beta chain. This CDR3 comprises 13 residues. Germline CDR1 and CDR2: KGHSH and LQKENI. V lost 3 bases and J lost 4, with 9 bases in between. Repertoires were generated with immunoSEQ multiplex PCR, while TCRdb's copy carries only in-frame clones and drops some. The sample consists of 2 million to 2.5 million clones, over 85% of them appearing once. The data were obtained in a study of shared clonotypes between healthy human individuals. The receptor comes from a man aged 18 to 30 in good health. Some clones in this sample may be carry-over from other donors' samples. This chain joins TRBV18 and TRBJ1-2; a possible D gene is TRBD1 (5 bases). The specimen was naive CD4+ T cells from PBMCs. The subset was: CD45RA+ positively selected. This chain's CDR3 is CASSPSDSYGYTF. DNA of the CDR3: TGTGCCAGCTCACCGTCCGACAGCTATGGCTACACCTTC.